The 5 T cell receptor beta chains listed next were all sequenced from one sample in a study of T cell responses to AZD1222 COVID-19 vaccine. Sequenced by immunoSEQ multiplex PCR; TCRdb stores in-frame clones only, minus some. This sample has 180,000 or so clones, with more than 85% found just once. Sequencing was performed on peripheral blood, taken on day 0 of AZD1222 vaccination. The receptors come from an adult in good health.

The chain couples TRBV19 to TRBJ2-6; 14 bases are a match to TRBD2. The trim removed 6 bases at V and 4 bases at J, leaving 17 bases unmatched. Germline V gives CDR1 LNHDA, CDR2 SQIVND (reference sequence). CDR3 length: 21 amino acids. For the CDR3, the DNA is TGTGCCAGTAGCACCACTACCCCCGGGACTAGCGGGAGAACGGGGGCCAACGTCCTGACTTTC. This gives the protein CASSTTTPGTSGRTGANVLTF.

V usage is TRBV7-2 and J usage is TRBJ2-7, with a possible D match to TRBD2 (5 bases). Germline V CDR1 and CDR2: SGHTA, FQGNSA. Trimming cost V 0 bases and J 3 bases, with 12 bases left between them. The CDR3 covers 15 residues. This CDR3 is CASSLALSGGYEQYF. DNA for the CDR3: TGTGCCAGCAGCTTAGCGCTAAGCGGAGGCTACGAGCAGTACTTC.

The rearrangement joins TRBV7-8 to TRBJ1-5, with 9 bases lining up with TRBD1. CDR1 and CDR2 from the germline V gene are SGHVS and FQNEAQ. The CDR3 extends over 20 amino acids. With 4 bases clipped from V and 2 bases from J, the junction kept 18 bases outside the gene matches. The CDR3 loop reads CASSSPRDRGGFDGNQPQHF. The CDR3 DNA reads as TGTGCCAGCAGCTCTCCGAGAGACAGGGGGGGGTTTGATGGCAATCAGCCCCAGCATTTT.

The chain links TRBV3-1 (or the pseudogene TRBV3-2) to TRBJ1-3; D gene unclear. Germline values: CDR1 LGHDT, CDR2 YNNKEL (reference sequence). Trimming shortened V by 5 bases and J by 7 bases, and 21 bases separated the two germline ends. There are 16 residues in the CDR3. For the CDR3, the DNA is TGTGCCAGCAGCAACCCCTTGAGCAGGCGAGGGAACACCATATATTTT. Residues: CASSNPLSRRGNTIYF.

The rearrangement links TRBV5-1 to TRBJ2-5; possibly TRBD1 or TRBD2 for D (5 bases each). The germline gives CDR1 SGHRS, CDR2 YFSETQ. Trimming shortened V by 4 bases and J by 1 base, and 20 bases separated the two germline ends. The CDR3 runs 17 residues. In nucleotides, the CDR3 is TGCGCCAGCAGCCCCGCCTCATCGGGACCCATCCAAGAGACCCAGTACTTC. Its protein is CASSPASSGPIQETQYF.